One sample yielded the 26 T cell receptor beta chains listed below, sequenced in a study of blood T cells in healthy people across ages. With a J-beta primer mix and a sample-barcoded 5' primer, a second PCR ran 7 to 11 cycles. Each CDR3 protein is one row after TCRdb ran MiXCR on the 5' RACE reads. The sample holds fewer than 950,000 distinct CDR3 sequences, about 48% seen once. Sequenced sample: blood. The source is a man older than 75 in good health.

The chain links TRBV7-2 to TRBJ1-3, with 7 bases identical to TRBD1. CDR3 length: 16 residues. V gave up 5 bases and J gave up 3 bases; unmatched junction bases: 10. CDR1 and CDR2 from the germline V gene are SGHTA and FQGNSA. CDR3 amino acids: CASSPSKGAFGNTIYF. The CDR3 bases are TGTGCCAGCAGCCCTAGCAAGGGGGCGTTTGGAAACACCATATATTTT.

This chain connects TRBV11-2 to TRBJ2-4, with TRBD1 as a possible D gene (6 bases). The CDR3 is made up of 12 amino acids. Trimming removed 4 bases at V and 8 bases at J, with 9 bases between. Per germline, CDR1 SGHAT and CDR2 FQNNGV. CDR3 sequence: CASSSDSYIQYF. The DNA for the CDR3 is TGTGCCAGCAGCTCGGACAGTTACATTCAGTACTTC.

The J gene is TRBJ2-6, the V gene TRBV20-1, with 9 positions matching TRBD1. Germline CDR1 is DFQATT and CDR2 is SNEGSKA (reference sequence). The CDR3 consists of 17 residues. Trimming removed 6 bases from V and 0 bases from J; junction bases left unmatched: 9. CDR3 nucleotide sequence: TGCAGTGCGCTTCCGGGACAGGGCATCTCTGGGGCCAACGTCCTGACTTTC. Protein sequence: CSALPGQGISGANVLTF.

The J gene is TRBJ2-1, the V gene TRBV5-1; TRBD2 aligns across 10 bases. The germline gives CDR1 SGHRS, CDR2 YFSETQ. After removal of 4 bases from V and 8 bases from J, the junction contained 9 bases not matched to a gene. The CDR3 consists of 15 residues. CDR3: CASSPGTSVSHEQFF. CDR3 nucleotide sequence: TGCGCCAGCAGCCCCGGGACTAGCGTATCCCATGAGCAGTTCTTC. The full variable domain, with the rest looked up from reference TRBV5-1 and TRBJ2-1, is KAGVTQTPRYLIKTRGQQVTLSCSPISGHRSVSWYQQTPGQGLQFLFEYFSETQRNKGNFPGRFSGRQFSNSRSEMNVSTLELGDSALYLCASSPGTSVSHEQFFGPGTRLTVL.

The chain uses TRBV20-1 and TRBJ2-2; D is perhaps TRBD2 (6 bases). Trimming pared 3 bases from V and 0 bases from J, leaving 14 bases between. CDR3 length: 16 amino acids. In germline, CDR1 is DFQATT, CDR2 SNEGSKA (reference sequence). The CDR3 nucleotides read TGCAGTGCTAGGGCCGGGGCTAGCGCGAACACCGGGGAGCTGTTTTTT. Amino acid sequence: CSARAGASANTGELFF.

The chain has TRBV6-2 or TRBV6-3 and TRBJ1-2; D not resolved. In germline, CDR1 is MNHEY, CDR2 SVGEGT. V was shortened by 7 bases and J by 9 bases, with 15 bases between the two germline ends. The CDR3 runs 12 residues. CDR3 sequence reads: CASTLGLNSYTF. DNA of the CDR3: TGTGCCAGCACTCTTGGGCTTAACAGCTACACCTTC.

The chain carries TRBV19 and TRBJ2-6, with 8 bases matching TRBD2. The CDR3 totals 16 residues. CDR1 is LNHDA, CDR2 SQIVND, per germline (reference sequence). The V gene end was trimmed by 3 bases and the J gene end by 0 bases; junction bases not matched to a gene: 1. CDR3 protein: CASSIRGGSGANVLTF. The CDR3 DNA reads TGTGCCAGTAGTATTCGGGGGGGCTCTGGGGCCAACGTCCTGACTTTC.

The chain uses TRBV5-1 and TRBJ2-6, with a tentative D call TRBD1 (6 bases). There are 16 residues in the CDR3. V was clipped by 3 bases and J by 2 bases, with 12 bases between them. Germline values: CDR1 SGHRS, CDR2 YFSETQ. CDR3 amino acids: CASSSGWDTGANVLTF. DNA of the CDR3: TGCGCCAGCAGCTCCGGTTGGGACACTGGGGCCAACGTCCTGACTTTC.

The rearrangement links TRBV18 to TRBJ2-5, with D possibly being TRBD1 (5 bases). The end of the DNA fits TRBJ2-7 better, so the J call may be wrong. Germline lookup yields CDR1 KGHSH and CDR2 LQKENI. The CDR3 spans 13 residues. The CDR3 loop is CASSQTAPYEQYF. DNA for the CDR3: TGTGCCAGCTCACAGACAGCCCCCTACGAGCAGTACTTC.

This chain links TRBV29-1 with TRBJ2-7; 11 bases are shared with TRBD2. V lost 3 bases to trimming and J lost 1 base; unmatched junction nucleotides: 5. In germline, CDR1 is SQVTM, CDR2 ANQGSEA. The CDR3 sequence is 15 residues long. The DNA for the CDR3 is TGCAGCGTTGACATGACTAGCGGGGTTTCCTACGAGCAGTACTTC. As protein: CSVDMTSGVSYEQYF.

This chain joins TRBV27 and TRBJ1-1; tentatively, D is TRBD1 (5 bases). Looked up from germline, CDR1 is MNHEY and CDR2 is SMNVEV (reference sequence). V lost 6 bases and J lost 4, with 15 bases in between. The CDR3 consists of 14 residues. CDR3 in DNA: TGTGCCAGCAGCCCCCCCGGGGGGGTCACTGAAGCTTTCTTT. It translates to CASSPPGGVTEAFF.

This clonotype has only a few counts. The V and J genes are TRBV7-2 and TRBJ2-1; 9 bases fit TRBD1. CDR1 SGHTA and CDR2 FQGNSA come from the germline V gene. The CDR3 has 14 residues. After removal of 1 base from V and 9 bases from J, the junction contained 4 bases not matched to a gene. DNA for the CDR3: TGTGCCAGCAGCTTAGACAGGGGGCGCGGTGAGCAGTTCTTC. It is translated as CASSLDRGRGEQFF.

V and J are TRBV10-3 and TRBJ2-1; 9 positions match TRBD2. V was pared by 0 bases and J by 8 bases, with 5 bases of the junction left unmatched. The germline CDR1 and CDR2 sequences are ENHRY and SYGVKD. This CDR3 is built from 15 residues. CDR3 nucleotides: TGTGCCATCAGTGAGTCGATGAGCGGGAGGCATGAGCAGTTCTTC. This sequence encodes CAISESMSGRHEQFF.

The CDR3 coding sequence is TGCAGTGCCATGGGGGGAGGGGTCTACGAGCAGTACTTC. Amino acids: CSAMGGGVYEQYF. The J gene is TRBJ2-7, the V gene TRBV20-1, with 7 bases identical to TRBD2. CDR1 is DFQATT and CDR2 is SNEGSKA in the germline V gene (reference sequence). With 6 bases clipped from V and 3 bases from J, the junction kept 8 bases outside the gene matches. There are 13 residues in the CDR3.

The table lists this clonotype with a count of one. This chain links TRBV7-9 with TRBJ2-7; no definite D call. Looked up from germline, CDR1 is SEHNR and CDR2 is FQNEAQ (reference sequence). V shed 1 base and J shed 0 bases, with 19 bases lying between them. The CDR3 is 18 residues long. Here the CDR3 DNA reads TGTGCCAGCAGCTTAGGAAGTCATATCGGGTTGGGCTCCTACGAGCAGTACTTC. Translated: CASSLGSHIGLGSYEQYF.

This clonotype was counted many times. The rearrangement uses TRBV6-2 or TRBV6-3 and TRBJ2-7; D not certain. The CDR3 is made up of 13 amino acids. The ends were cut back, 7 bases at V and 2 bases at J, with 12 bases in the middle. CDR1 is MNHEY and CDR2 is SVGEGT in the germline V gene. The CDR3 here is CASKSGSAYEQYF. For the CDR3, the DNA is TGTGCCAGCAAGTCTGGTTCTGCCTACGAGCAGTACTTC.

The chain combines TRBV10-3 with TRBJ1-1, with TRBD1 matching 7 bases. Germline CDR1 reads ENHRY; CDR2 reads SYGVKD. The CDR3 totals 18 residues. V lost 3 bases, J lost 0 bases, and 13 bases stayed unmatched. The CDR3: CAISEPRARGLMNTEAFF. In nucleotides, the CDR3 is TGTGCCATCAGTGAACCGCGCGCCAGGGGGTTAATGAACACTGAAGCTTTCTTT.

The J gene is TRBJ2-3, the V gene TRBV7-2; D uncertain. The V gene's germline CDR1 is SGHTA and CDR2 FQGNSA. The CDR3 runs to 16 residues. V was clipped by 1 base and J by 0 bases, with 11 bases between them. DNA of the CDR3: TGTGCCAGCAGCTTAGGGGGTCTCGCCAGCACAGATACGCAGTATTTT. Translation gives CASSLGGLASTDTQYF.

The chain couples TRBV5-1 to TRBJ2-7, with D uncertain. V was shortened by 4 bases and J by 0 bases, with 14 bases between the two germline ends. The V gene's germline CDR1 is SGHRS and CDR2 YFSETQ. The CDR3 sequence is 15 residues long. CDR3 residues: CASSPVAASSYEQYF. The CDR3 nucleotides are TGCGCCAGCAGCCCGGTCGCTGCGAGCTCCTACGAGCAGTACTTC.

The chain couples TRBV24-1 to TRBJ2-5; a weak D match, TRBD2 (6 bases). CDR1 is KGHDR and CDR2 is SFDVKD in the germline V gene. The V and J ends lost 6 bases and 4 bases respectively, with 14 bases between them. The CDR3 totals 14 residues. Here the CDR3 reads CATSLTGSGETQYF. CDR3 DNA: TGTGCCACCAGTCTAACCGGGAGTGGAGAGACCCAGTACTTC.

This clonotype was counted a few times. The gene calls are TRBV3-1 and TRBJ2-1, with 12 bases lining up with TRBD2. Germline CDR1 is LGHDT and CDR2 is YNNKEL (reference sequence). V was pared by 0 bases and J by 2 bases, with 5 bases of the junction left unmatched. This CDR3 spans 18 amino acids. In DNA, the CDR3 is TGTGCCAGCAGCCAAGATCTACTAGCGGGAGGTCCCTACAATGAGCAGTTCTTC. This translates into CASSQDLLAGGPYNEQFF.

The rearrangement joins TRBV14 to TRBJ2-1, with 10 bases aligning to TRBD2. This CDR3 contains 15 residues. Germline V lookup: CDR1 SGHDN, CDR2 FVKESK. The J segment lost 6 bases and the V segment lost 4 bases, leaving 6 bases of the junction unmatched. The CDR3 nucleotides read TGTGCCAGCAGCCCCGGGACTAGCGCTATCAATGAGCAGTTCTTC. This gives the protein CASSPGTSAINEQFF.

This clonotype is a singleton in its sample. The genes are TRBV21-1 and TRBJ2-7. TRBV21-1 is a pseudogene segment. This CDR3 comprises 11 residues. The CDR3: CASSTGWLQYF. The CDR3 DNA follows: TGTGCCAGCAGCACAGGGTGGTTGCAGTACTTC.

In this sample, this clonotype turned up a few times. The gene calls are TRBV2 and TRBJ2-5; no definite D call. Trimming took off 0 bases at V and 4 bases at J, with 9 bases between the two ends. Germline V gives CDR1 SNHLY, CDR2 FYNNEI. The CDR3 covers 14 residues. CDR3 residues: CASSEALPGETQYF. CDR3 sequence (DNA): TGTGCCAGCAGTGAAGCGCTTCCTGGAGAGACCCAGTACTTC.

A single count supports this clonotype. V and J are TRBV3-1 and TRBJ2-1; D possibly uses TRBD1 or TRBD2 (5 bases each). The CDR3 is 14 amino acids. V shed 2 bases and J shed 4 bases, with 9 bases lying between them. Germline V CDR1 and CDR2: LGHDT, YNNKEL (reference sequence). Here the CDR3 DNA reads TGTGCCAGCAGCCAACGGGGCAGGTACAATGAGCAGTTCTTC. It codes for CASSQRGRYNEQFF.

CDR3 nucleotides: TGCGCCAGCAGCCGGCTGACAGGAATGAACACTGAAGCTTTCTTT. Amino acid sequence: CASSRLTGMNTEAFF. The V gene is TRBV5-1, the J gene TRBJ1-1, with a possible D match to TRBD1 (6 bases). Trimming took off 4 bases at V and 0 bases at J, with 13 bases between the two ends. Germline CDR1 reads SGHRS; CDR2 reads YFSETQ. The CDR3 consists of 15 residues.